The clone carrying this TCR beta chain was detected ten times or more. This specimen belongs to a study of T cells in Graves' hyperthyroidism and ophthalmopathy. Disease duration under 2 months; hyperthyroidism patients were aged 18 to 65. Reasons for excluding patients were uncontrolled infection, other autoimmune disease, pregnancy or lactation. There were TCR beta CDR3 regions amplified from RNA transcripts. Researchers ran a first-round RT-PCR on the TCR CDR3 using the HTBI primer set. Each CDR3 protein is one row after TCRdb ran MiXCR on the multiplex PCR reads. The table shows about 98,000 distinct CDR3 sequences, with approximately 39% occurring only once. The V and J ends lost 3 bases and 5 bases respectively, with 17 bases between them. Looked up from germline, CDR1 is SGDLS and CDR2 is YYNGEE. CDR3 length: 15 residues.

V gene TRBV9 combines with J gene TRBJ2-5; D possibly corresponds to TRBD1 (6 bases). This sequence originates from a woman aged 30 to 39 with Graves' hyperthyroidism. The sequenced sample was peripheral blood or thyroid tissue (not recorded which). CDR3 DNA: TGTGCCAGCAGCGCTACAGGGTCCATAGCGGAGACCCAGTACTTC. This sequence encodes CASSATGSIAETQYF.